The entry below gives a single T cell receptor beta chain sequence along with its context. The antigen is undetermined. Libraries were prepared by immunoSEQ multiplex PCR; TCRdb keeps only in-frame clonotypes and omits some of them. The data hold roughly 2.1 million clones, with just over 90% observed a single time. The sample is drawn from a study of shared clonotypes between healthy human individuals. Study-level results: Generation probability values for non-shared clonotypes were lower than those for clonotypes shared by all four donors.

Terminally differentiated effector memory CD45RA+ cells were left out of the naive CD8 fraction, which was CD45RO-negative and positively selected for CCR7. Specimen: naive CD8+ T cells from PBMCs. The TCR sequence derives from a man between 18 and 35 years old in good health. Some clones in this sample may be carry-over from other donors' samples.

CDR3 amino acids: CASSAWTGHETQYF. The CDR3 nucleotides read TGTGCCAGCAGTGCCTGGACAGGTCACGAGACCCAGTACTTC. V usage is TRBV27 and J usage is TRBJ2-5; TRBD1 matches 7 bases. The CDR3 length is 14 residues. Per germline, CDR1 MNHEY and CDR2 SMNVEV (reference sequence). The V and J ends lost 5 bases and 5 bases, in that order; junction bases with no gene match: 8.